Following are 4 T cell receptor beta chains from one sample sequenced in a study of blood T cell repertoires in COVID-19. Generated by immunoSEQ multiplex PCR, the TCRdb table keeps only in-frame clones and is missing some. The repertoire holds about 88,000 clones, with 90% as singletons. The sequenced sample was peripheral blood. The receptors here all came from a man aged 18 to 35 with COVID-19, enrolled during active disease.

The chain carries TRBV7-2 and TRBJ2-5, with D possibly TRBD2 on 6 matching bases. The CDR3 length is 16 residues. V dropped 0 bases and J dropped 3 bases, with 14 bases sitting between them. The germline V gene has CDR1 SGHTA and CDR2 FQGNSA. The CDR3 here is CASSLAPGSGEETQYF. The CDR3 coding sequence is TGTGCCAGCAGCTTAGCGCCTGGGTCGGGGGAAGAGACCCAGTACTTC.

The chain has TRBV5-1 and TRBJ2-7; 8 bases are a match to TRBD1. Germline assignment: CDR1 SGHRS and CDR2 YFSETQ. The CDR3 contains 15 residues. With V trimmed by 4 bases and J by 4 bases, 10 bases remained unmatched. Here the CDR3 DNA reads TGCGCCAGCAGCCCCGAGCAGGGGGCGGGTTACGAGCAGTACTTC. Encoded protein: CASSPEQGAGYEQYF.

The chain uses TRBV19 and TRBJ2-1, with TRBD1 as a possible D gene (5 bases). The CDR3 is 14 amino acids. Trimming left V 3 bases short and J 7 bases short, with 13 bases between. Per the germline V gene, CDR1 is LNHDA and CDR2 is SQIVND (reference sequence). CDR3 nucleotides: TGTGCCAGTAGTATCCAGGGAAAATTTAATGAGCAGTTCTTC. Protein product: CASSIQGKFNEQFF. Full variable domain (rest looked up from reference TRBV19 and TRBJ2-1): DGGITQSPKYLFRKEGQNVTLSCEQNLNHDAMYWYRQDPGQGLRLIYYSQIVNDFQKGDIAEGYSVSREKKESFPLTVTSAQKNPTAFYLCASSIQGKFNEQFFGPGTRLTVL.

CDR3 coding DNA: TGTGCCAGCAGCTCGGGACTAGCGCCCTACAATGAGCAGTTCTTC. It is translated as CASSSGLAPYNEQFF. The chain combines TRBV7-2 with TRBJ2-1, with 10 bases identical to TRBD2. Trimming cost V 4 bases and J 2 bases; bases outside gene matches: 2. CDR1 and CDR2 from the germline V gene are SGHTA and FQGNSA. The CDR3 loop spans 15 amino acids.